This T cell receptor beta chain originates from a study of cytotoxic CD8 clonotypes in ibrutinib-treated CLL. For the study at large: There were 11 relapsed/refractory patients and some 15 treatment-naive patients, and 17 were IGHV unmutated. Broader study findings: Investigators sampled sustained-remission and progressing patients at differing times.

Clones were sequenced by immunoSEQ multiplex PCR, and TCRdb holds only the in-frame ones, with some missing. The profile shows 100,000 to 150,000 clones, over 75% of them singletons. As to this clone: As yet, its antigen is unknown.

Germline values: CDR1 SGHTA, CDR2 FQGNSA. The CDR3 covers 17 residues. The V and J ends lost 2 bases and 8 bases, in that order; junction bases with no gene match: 9. This TCR was sampled from a human donor with chronic lymphocytic leukemia. The sample consisted of PBMCs, taken after 24 months of ibrutinib treatment. The chain joins TRBV7-2 to TRBJ2-1; 13 nucleotides match TRBD2. The DNA for the CDR3 is TGTGCCAGCAGCTTACGACTAGCGGGGGGTACTTTGGATGAGCAGTTCTTC. Protein: CASSLRLAGGTLDEQFF.